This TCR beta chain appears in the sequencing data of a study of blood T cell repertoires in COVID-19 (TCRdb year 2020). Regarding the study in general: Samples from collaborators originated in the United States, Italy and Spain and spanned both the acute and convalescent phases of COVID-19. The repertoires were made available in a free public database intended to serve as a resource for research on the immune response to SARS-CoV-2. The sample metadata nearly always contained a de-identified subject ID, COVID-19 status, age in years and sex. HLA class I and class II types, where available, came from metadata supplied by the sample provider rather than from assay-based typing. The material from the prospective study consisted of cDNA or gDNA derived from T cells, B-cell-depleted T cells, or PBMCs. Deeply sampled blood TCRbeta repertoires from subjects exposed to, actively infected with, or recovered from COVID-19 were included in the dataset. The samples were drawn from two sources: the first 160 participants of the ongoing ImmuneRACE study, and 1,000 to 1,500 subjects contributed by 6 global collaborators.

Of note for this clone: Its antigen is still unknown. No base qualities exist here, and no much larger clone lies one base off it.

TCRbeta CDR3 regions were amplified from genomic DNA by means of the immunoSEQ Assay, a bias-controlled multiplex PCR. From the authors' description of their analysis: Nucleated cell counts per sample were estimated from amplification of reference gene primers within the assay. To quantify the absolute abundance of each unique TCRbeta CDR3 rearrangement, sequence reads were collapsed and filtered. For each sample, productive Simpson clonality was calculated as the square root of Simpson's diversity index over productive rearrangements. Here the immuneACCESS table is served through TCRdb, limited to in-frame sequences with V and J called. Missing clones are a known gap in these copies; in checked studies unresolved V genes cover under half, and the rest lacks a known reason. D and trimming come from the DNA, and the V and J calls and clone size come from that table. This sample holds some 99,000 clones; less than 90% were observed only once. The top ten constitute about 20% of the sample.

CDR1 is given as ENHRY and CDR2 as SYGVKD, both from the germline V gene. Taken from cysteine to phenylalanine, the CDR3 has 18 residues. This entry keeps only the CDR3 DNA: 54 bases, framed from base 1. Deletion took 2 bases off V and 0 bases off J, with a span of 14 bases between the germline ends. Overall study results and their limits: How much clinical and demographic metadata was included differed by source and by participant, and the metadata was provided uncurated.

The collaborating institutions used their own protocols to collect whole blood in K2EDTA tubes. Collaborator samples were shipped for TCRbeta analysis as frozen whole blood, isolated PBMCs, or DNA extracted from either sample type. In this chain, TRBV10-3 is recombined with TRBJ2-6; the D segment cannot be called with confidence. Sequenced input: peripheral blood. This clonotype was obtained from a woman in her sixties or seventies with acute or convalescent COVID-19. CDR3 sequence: CAISETSLQVSGANVLTF. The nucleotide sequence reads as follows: TGTGCCATCAGTGAGACCAGTCTCCAGGTCTCTGGGGCCAACGTCCTGACTTTC.